The 20 T cell receptor beta chains below were found in one sample sequenced in a study of cytomegalovirus exposure and HLA in healthy donors. Profiling relied on immunoSEQ multiplex PCR, and the TCRdb table lists in-frame clones only, not all of them. The table has 190,000 or so clones, roughly 80% seen once. Sequencing was performed on PBMCs. Receptors were obtained from a woman younger than 35 in good health and CMV-seropositive.

The V call is TRBV4-1, the J call TRBJ2-1; maybe TRBD2 (5 bases). Germline V gene lookup returns CDR1 MGHRA and CDR2 YSYEKL. Trimming removed 0 bases from V and 4 bases from J, with 10 bases in between. The CDR3 runs to 15 residues. In DNA form, the CDR3 reads TGCGCCAGCAGCCAAGAAAGCGGAACGTACAATGAGCAGTTCTTC. Translating gives CASSQESGTYNEQFF.

The chain joins TRBV6-1 to TRBJ1-2, with TRBD1 as a possible D gene (6 bases). Germline CDR1 reads MNHNS; CDR2 reads SASEGT. This CDR3 has 14 residues. V was clipped by 2 bases and J by 6 bases, with 13 bases between them. This chain's CDR3 is CASSERRTVNGYTF. The DNA for the CDR3 is TGTGCCAGCAGTGAAAGGAGGACAGTTAATGGCTACACCTTC.

This clone was seen a handful of times. V usage is TRBV6-1 and J usage is TRBJ1-1, with 8 bases lining up with TRBD1. The CDR3 is 13 amino acids. The trim removed 3 bases at V and 3 bases at J, leaving 0 bases unmatched. Germline V gene lookup returns CDR1 MNHNS and CDR2 SASEGT. CDR3 protein: CASSDRGHTEAFF. The CDR3 DNA sequence: TGTGCCAGCAGTGACAGGGGGCACACTGAAGCTTTCTTT.

CDR3 DNA sequence: TGCGCCAGCAGCTGGAGACTAGCGGGGAACGAGCAGTACTTC. This gives the protein CASSWRLAGNEQYF. V is TRBV4-1 and J is TRBJ2-7; 11 bases agree with TRBD2. The ends lost 5 bases at V and 5 bases at J; junction bases unmatched: 5. Germline CDR1 reads MGHRA; CDR2 reads YSYEKL. There are 14 residues in the CDR3.

The chain has TRBV6-1 and TRBJ1-3; tentatively, D is TRBD1 (5 bases). Germline CDR1 is MNHNS and CDR2 is SASEGT. This CDR3 is built from 15 residues. The V gene lost 2 bases and the J gene lost 4 bases, with 12 bases spanning the gap. The CDR3 spells CASSERSRAGNTIYF. CDR3 in DNA: TGTGCCAGCAGTGAACGGTCCAGGGCAGGAAACACCATATATTTT.

The chain employs TRBV6-1 and TRBJ2-3; 8 nucleotides line up with TRBD2. Trimming removed 6 bases from V and 2 bases from J; junction bases left unmatched: 7. Germline CDR1 MNHNS, CDR2 SASEGT. This CDR3 has 15 amino acids. The CDR3 loop is CASRGAGAHTDTQYF. As DNA, the CDR3 is TGTGCCAGCAGGGGAGCGGGGGCCCACACAGATACGCAGTATTTT.

This chain's CDR3 is CASSSLGGVLYEQYF. Written as DNA, the CDR3 is TGTGCCAGCAGCTCCCTAGGAGGCGTACTATACGAGCAGTACTTC. The chain uses TRBV5-6 and TRBJ2-7, with D perhaps TRBD2 (5 bases). There are 15 residues in the CDR3. V lost 3 bases, J lost 4 bases, and 17 bases lay in between. The germline gives CDR1 SGHDT, CDR2 YYEEEE.

This clone was picked up a small number of times. This chain links TRBV9 with TRBJ2-7; D unclear. Between the trimmed V and J ends, which lost 1 base and 2 bases, there was a span of 10 bases. The germline CDR1 and CDR2 sequences are SGDLS and YYNGEE. The CDR3 loop spans 14 amino acids. CDR3: CASSVSDFPYEQYF. CDR3 bases: TGTGCCAGCAGCGTATCAGATTTCCCCTACGAGCAGTACTTC.

The V gene is TRBV6-1, the J gene TRBJ1-1; D gene uncertain. Germline CDR1 reads MNHNS; CDR2 reads SASEGT. This CDR3 region has 14 residues. V lost 7 bases and J 5 bases, leaving 17 bases between the germline ends. The CDR3 coding sequence is TGTGCCAGCATGAGTGGCTGGAGCGCTACTGAAGCTTTCTTT. As protein: CASMSGWSATEAFF.

CDR3 nucleotide sequence: TGTGCCAGCTGGGCTTCTGGGGGGACCGGGGAGCTGTTTTTT. Translating gives CASWASGGTGELFF. The rearrangement uses TRBV27 and TRBJ2-2, with a tentative D call TRBD2 (6 bases). Germline assignment: CDR1 MNHEY and CDR2 SMNVEV (reference sequence). The CDR3 contains 14 residues. Deletions cut 8 bases from V and 5 bases from J, with 15 bases between.

This chain connects TRBV25-1 to TRBJ1-1; D call uncertain. Germline CDR1 MGHDK, CDR2 SYGVNS. Trimming left V 5 bases short and J 1 base short, with 5 bases between. CDR3 size: 12 residues. The CDR3 DNA reads as TGTGCCAGCAGTTACGGGAACACTGAAGCTTTCTTT. Residues: CASSYGNTEAFF.

The rearrangement uses TRBV2 and TRBJ2-5; possibly TRBD2 for D (6 bases). The CDR3 loop spans 12 amino acids. Germline V gene sequence: CDR1 SNHLY, CDR2 FYNNEI. V shed 4 bases and J shed 5 bases, with 8 bases lying between them. The DNA for the CDR3 is TGTGCCAGCAGTGGGAGGGTTGAGACCCAGTACTTC. It is translated as CASSGRVETQYF.

The V and J genes are TRBV4-2 and TRBJ2-2; D remains ambiguous. This CDR3 is built from 13 residues. Germline lookup yields CDR1 LGHNA and CDR2 YNFKEQ. Between the trimmed V and J ends, which lost 8 bases and 2 bases, there was a span of 9 bases. The chain's CDR3 is CASAALNTGELFF. CDR3 sequence (DNA): TGTGCCAGCGCCGCCCTAAACACCGGGGAGCTGTTTTTT.

V and J are TRBV4-3 and TRBJ2-3; 8 bases match TRBD1. This CDR3 is built from 15 residues. J lost 1 base, V lost 0 bases, and 0 bases had no gene match. Looked up from germline, CDR1 is LGHNA and CDR2 is YSLEER. The CDR3 loop is CASSQEDRGTDTQYF. The DNA of the CDR3 is TGCGCCAGCAGCCAAGAGGACAGGGGCACAGATACGCAGTATTTT.

J is TRBJ2-5 and V is TRBV13, with 8 bases fitting TRBD2. The germline V gene encodes CDR1 PRHDT and CDR2 FYEKMQ (reference sequence). This CDR3 has 16 residues. Trimming removed 3 bases from V and 2 bases from J; junction bases left unmatched: 8. CDR3 protein: CASSFRRGDYQETQYF. CDR3 sequence (DNA): TGTGCCAGCAGCTTTAGGCGGGGGGACTATCAAGAGACCCAGTACTTC.

The chain couples TRBV5-6 to TRBJ2-3; 14 nucleotides match TRBD2. This CDR3 comprises 16 residues. V was pared by 3 bases and J by 3 bases, with 3 bases of the junction left unmatched. From germline, CDR1 is SGHDT and CDR2 YYEEEE. The CDR3 loop is CASSWGLAGETDTQYF. The DNA for the CDR3 is TGTGCCAGCAGCTGGGGACTAGCGGGGGAAACAGATACGCAGTATTTT.

The J gene is TRBJ1-5, the V gene TRBV15; D unresolved. The V end was cut by 0 bases, the J end by 4 bases, with 10 bases between. Germline loops: CDR1 LNHNV, CDR2 YYDKDF (reference sequence). The CDR3 contains 15 residues. The CDR3 sequence: CATSREVHSNQPQHF. CDR3 sequence (DNA): TGTGCCACCAGCAGAGAGGTTCACTCAAATCAGCCCCAGCATTTT.

This chain connects TRBV2 to TRBJ2-4; TRBD1 is a possible D gene (5 bases). Trimming took off 0 bases at V and 0 bases at J, with 12 bases between the two ends. Germline values: CDR1 SNHLY, CDR2 FYNNEI. There are 17 residues in the CDR3. The DNA of the CDR3 is TGTGCCAGCAGTGAAGCGCTTAACAGGCTAGCCAAAAACATTCAGTACTTC. Amino acids: CASSEALNRLAKNIQYF.

J is TRBJ1-5 and V is TRBV5-3; TRBD1 matches 12 bases. TRBV5-3 has ORF status, its function being uncertain. The V and J ends lost 4 bases and 3 bases, in that order; junction bases with no gene match: 11. The CDR3 extends over 18 amino acids. The CDR3 DNA reads TGTGCCAGAAGCCCGTTGTGGGACAGGGGGCTGGTCAATCAGCCCCAGCATTTT. This codes for CARSPLWDRGLVNQPQHF.

The chain couples TRBV5-1 to TRBJ2-1, with 9 bases fitting TRBD1. V shed 4 bases and J 6 bases; nucleotides not matched to a gene: 5. The V gene's germline CDR1 is SGHRS and CDR2 YFSETQ. The CDR3 spans 14 residues. In nucleotides, the CDR3 is TGCGCCAGCAGCGCAGACAGGGGGGGCAATGAGCAGTTCTTC. It codes for CASSADRGGNEQFF.